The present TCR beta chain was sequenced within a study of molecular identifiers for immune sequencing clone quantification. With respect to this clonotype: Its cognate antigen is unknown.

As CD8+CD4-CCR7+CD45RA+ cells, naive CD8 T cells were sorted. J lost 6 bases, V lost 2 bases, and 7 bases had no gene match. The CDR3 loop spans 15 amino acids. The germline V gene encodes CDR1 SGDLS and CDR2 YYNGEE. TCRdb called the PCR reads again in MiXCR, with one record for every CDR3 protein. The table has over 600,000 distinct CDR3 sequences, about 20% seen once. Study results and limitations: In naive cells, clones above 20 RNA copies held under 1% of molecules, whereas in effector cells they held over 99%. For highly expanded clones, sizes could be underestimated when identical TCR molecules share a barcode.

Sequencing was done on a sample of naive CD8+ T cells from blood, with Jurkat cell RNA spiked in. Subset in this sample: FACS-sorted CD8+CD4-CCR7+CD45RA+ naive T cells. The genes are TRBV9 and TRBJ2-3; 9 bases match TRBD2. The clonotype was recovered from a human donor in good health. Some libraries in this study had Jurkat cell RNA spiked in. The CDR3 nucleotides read TGTGCCAGCAGCGTTCCTAGCGGGGAAGCGGATACGCAGTATTTT. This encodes CASSVPSGEADTQYF.